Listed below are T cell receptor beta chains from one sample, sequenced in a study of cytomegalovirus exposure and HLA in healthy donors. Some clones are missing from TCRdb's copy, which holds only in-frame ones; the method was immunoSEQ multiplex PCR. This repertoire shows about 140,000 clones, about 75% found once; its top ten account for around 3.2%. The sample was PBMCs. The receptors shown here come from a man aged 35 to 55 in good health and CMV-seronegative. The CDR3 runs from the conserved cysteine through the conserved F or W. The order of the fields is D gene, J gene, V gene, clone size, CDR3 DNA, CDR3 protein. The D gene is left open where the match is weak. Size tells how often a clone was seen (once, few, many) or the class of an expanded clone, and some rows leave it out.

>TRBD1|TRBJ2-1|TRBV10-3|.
TGTGCCATCAGTGAGTCGGCAGGGGGACAGAGCTTTGGGGAGCAGTTCTTC
CAISESAGGQSFGEQFF
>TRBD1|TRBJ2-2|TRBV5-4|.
TGTGCCAGCAGCTTAGGGACAGGGCCGAACACCGGGGAGCTGTTTTTT
CASSLGTGPNTGELFF
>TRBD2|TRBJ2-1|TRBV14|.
TGTGCCAGCAGGCACAGCGGGGGGGCTTTCAATGAGCAGTTCTTC
CASRHSGGAFNEQFF
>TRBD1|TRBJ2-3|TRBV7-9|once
TGTTCCAGCAGCCAGGGGGTAAATTCGCAGTATTTT
CSSSQGVNSQYF
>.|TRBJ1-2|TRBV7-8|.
TGTGCCAGCAGGGGGGACTTGAGCTATGGCTACACCTTC
CASRGDLSYGYTF
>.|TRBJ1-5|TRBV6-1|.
TGTGCCAGCAGTGAAACGGGAAACGGCAATCAGCCCCAGCATTTT
CASSETGNGNQPQHF
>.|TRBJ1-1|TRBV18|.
TGTGCCAGCTCACCTTCATTACAGCCATTGAACACTGAAGCTTTCTTT
CASSPSLQPLNTEAFF
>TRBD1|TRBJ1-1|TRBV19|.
TGTGCCAGTAGTATGAGAGGGACAGGGGGCGGGAACACTGAAGCTTTCTTT
CASSMRGTGGGNTEAFF
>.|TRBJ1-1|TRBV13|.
TGTGCCAGCAGCTTTTCCCGCGGGCTAGAAGCTTTCTTT
CASSFSRGLEAFF
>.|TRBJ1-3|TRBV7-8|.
TGTGCCAGCAGCTCCCCACTGTCCTCTGGAAACACCATATATTTT
CASSSPLSSGNTIYF
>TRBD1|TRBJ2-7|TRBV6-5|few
TGTGCCAGCAGTTCTCGACAGGGGGCTCTCTACGAGCAGTACTTC
CASSSRQGALYEQYF
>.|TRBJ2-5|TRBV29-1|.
TGCAGCGTTGACTGGGTCGAGGACTTC
CSVDWVEDF
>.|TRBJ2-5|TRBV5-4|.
TGTGCCAGCAGCTTGGACCCGAGTTCAGCGTACCAAGAGACCCAGTACTTC
CASSLDPSSAYQETQYF
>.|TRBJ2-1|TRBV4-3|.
TGCGCCAGCAGCCTCAACGGCTTCCGGGAGCCAATCTCCTACAATGAGCAGTTCTTC
CASSLNGFREPISYNEQFF
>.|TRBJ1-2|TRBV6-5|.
TGTGCCAGCAGTTACTCGCTGCAGGGCCATGGCTACACCTTC
CASSYSLQGHGYTF
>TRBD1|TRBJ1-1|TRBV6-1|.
TGTGCCAGCAGTGAGATAGGACAGGGGCCTGAAGCTTTCTTT
CASSEIGQGPEAFF
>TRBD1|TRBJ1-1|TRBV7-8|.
TGTGCCAGCAGCTTAGAAACCCACAGGGGTTTCACTGAAGCTTTCTTT
CASSLETHRGFTEAFF
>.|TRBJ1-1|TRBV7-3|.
TGTGCCAGCAGCTTAGAGTACAACACTGAAGCTTTCTTT
CASSLEYNTEAFF